These 20 T cell receptor beta chains originate from one sample sequenced in a study of blood T cells in healthy people across ages. Combining a sample-barcoded 5' primer with a J-beta primer mix, a second PCR ran for about 6 to 12 cycles. TCRdb fed the 5' RACE reads into MiXCR, producing one record per CDR3 protein. This table has around 1,000,000 distinct CDR3 sequences, about 25% appearing once. This same sample was also taken into another study, of T cells of mothers and their children.

The sample comprised blood. These receptors all come from a girl under 10 years old in good health.

The V call is TRBV6-1, the J call TRBJ2-5, with D possibly matching TRBD2 (5 bases). The germline V and J ends were trimmed by 7 bases and 5 bases, with 14 bases remaining between them. Germline V CDR1 and CDR2: MNHNS, SASEGT. This CDR3 contains 13 residues. The CDR3 coding sequence is TGTGCCAGCACATGGTACCGAGGGGAGACCCAGTACTTC. Translating gives CASTWYRGETQYF.

This clonotype was seen more than once but under ten times. V and J are TRBV4-3 and TRBJ2-3, with TRBD2 as a possible D gene (6 bases). The germline V and J ends were trimmed by 3 bases and 5 bases, with 9 bases remaining between them. This CDR3 has 13 amino acids. Looked up from germline, CDR1 is LGHNA and CDR2 is YSLEER. The CDR3 here is CASSHRRGDTQYF. CDR3 coding DNA: TGCGCCAGCAGCCATCGGAGGGGAGATACGCAGTATTTT.

This clonotype was seen once. The chain couples TRBV20-1 to TRBJ1-5; D gene unclear. From germline, CDR1 is DFQATT and CDR2 SNEGSKA (reference sequence). This CDR3 comprises 14 residues. V dropped 3 bases and J dropped 4 bases, with 13 bases sitting between them. CDR3: CSARIDRNNQPQHF. The DNA for the CDR3 is TGCAGTGCTAGGATAGACCGGAATAATCAGCCCCAGCATTTT.

This clonotype came up a few times. The genes are TRBV7-2 and TRBJ1-6; D unresolved. Trimming left V 2 bases short and J 7 bases short, with 9 bases between. There are 14 residues in the CDR3. In germline, CDR1 is SGHTA, CDR2 FQGNSA. The CDR3 sequence: CASSLHASNSPLHF. CDR3 DNA: TGTGCCAGCAGCTTACATGCGTCCAATTCACCCCTCCACTTT.

The chain has TRBV5-6 and TRBJ2-7, with 7 positions matching TRBD1. CDR3 length equals 16 residues. The germline V gene has CDR1 SGHDT and CDR2 YYEEEE. The ends lost 0 bases at V and 6 bases at J; junction bases unmatched: 12. CDR3 coding DNA: TGTGCCAGCAGCTTGGCTGAGAGAAGGGGGCCCTCCGAGCAGTACTTC. Its translation: CASSLAERRGPSEQYF. The whole variable domain, filled in from reference TRBV5-6 and TRBJ2-7, reads DAGVTQSPTHLIKTRGQQVTLRCSPKSGHDTVSWYQQALGQGPQFIFQYYEEEERQRGNFPDRFSGHQFPNYSSELNVNALLLGDSALYLCASSLAERRGPSEQYFGPGTRLTVT.

The rearrangement uses TRBV7-9 and TRBJ2-5, with 10 bases identical to TRBD2. Judging by the DNA end, TRBJ2-7 fits better; the J call may be wrong. The CDR3 sequence is 16 residues long. Germline CDR1 reads SEHNR; CDR2 reads FQNEAQ (reference sequence). This CDR3 is CASSLVAGGLSYEQYF. CDR3 in DNA: TGTGCCAGCAGCTTGGTAGCGGGGGGCCTTTCCTACGAGCAGTACTTC.

Concerning this clonotype: The junction and the germline gene differ at one end; a read error may be behind it. V is TRBV7-8 and J is TRBJ2-1; no clear D gene. The germline V gene encodes CDR1 SGHVS and CDR2 FQNEAQ. This CDR3 is 15 amino acids long. CDR3: CASSLEPAREETQHF. In DNA form, the CDR3 reads TGTGCCAGCAGCTTAGAGCCGGCCAGAGAAGAGACCCAGCACTTC.

Only a few counts were recorded for this clonotype. V is TRBV7-2 and J is TRBJ1-4; D is uncertain. This CDR3 contains 15 residues. Trimming took off 5 bases at V and 3 bases at J, with 13 bases between the two ends. Germline V CDR1 and CDR2: SGHTA, FQGNSA. CDR3: CASSLQVGSNEKLFF. The DNA of the CDR3 is TGTGCCAGCAGCCTCCAGGTGGGGTCTAATGAAAAACTGTTTTTT.

The rearrangement links TRBV6-5 to TRBJ2-1, with a tentative D call TRBD2 (6 bases). Germline V gene sequence: CDR1 MNHEY, CDR2 SVGAGI. The CDR3 contains 17 residues. The V end lost 0 bases, the J end lost 4 bases, and 16 bases lay between the germline ends. CDR3 coding DNA: TGTGCCAGCAGTTACTCCTTAGCGGCCGCCTTTTACAATGAGCAGTTCTTC. Residues: CASSYSLAAAFYNEQFF.

The chain recombines TRBV7-2 with TRBJ2-5; tentatively, D is TRBD1 or TRBD2 (5 bases each). TRBJ2-7 explains the end of the DNA better; the J call may be wrong. Germline V gene sequence: CDR1 SGHTA, CDR2 FQGNSA. The CDR3 spans 14 residues. The CDR3 coding sequence is TGTGCCAGCAGCTTAGGGGACGTGGAACACGAGCAGTACTTC. It is translated as CASSLGDVEHEQYF.

This chain joins TRBV29-1 and TRBJ2-6, with D perhaps assigned TRBD1 or TRBD2 (5 bases each). This CDR3 is built from 21 residues. Trimming stripped 0 bases from V and 0 bases from J, with 24 bases between. Germline values: CDR1 SQVTM, CDR2 ANQGSEA. CDR3 sequence (DNA): TGCAGCGTTGAAGACGCCCCGGGACCGGAAAAAGTTGCCTCTGGGGCCAACGTCCTGACTTTC. As protein: CSVEDAPGPEKVASGANVLTF.

The chain combines TRBV5-1 with TRBJ1-2; 9 bases align to TRBD1. The CDR3 sequence is 16 residues long. Germline CDR1 and CDR2: SGHRS and YFSETQ. V shed 1 base, J shed 4 bases, and the junction held 8 bases outside the gene matches. CDR3 nucleotide sequence: TGCGCCAGCAGCTTGATCGGGACAGGGACTTTCTATGGCTACACCTTC. This translates into CASSLIGTGTFYGYTF.

This clonotype was counted between two and nine times. The genes are TRBV7-9 and TRBJ2-7, with 7 bases aligning to TRBD2. The germline V gene encodes CDR1 SEHNR and CDR2 FQNEAQ (reference sequence). The length of the CDR3 is 17 residues. Trimming at V came to 4 bases and at J to 4 bases, leaving 16 bases not matched to a gene. The CDR3 DNA follows: TGTGCCAGCAGCTCAAGTGACTGGACTAGTTGGTCGTACGAGCAGTACTTC. It is translated as CASSSSDWTSWSYEQYF.

This clonotype has only a few counts. The chain recombines TRBV6-2 or TRBV6-3 with TRBJ2-7; D gene uncertain. V was shortened by 2 bases and J by 2 bases, with 16 bases between the two germline ends. Germline lookup yields CDR1 MNHEY and CDR2 SVGEGT. CDR3 length: 16 amino acids. The CDR3 DNA reads as TGTGCCAGCAGTTACAAACCGCCGGGCACCCCCTACGAGCAGTACTTC. It translates to CASSYKPPGTPYEQYF.

The table lists this clonotype with a few counts. The V and J genes are TRBV7-9 and TRBJ1-2; D gene uncertain. V was clipped by 3 bases and J by 12 bases, with 11 bases between them. CDR1 is SEHNR and CDR2 is FQNEAQ in the germline V gene (reference sequence). The CDR3 consists of 11 residues. The DNA of the CDR3 is TGTGCCAGCAGCTTTTCACTCGGACACACCTTC. Amino acid sequence: CASSFSLGHTF.

This clonotype was picked up a small number of times. The genes are TRBV7-2 and TRBJ1-1; TRBD1 matches at 8 bases. V was pared by 4 bases and J by 2 bases, with 6 bases of the junction left unmatched. Germline-derived CDR1 and CDR2 are SGHTA and FQGNSA. CDR3 length equals 15 residues. The CDR3 DNA reads TGTGCCAGCAGCTCCGGACAGGGTATCAACACTGAAGCTTTCTTT. Its translation is CASSSGQGINTEAFF.

V gene TRBV4-2 combines with J gene TRBJ1-4; D might be TRBD1 (6 bases). The germline CDR1 and CDR2 sequences are LGHNA and YNFKEQ. Trimming took 0 bases from V and 6 from J, leaving 17 bases between them. There are 17 residues in the CDR3. The CDR3 sequence: CASSQEESGQRDEKLFF. CDR3 sequence (DNA): TGTGCCAGCAGCCAAGAAGAGTCCGGACAGAGGGATGAAAAACTGTTTTTT.

This clonotype was counted between two and nine times. The chain couples TRBV4-3 to TRBJ2-7, with 11 bases matching TRBD2. Trimming cost V 0 bases and J 2 bases; bases outside gene matches: 3. The CDR3 spans 16 residues. The germline V gene encodes CDR1 LGHNA and CDR2 YSLEER. The CDR3 coding sequence is TGCGCCAGCAGCCAAGAACGTAGCGGGGGGGCCTACGAGCAGTACTTC. This sequence encodes CASSQERSGGAYEQYF.

CDR3 DNA sequence: TGTGCCAGCAGGGCACCGGGACAGGGGGGCCACGAGCAGTACTTC. Translating it yields CASRAPGQGGHEQYF. This chain uses TRBV28 with TRBJ2-7; 11 bases are shared with TRBD1. The CDR3 spans 15 residues. The J segment lost 5 bases and the V segment lost 6 bases, leaving 9 bases of the junction unmatched. CDR1 and CDR2 (germline): MDHEN, SYDVKM.

This clonotype was recorded a few times. The gene calls are TRBV20-1 and TRBJ1-4; TRBD1 is a possible D gene (5 bases). Germline CDR1 and CDR2: DFQATT and SNEGSKA (reference sequence). This CDR3 is built from 16 residues. V was cut by 3 bases and J by 6 bases, with 20 bases left in between. The CDR3 region is CSASQGGVLGYEKLFF. CDR3 DNA sequence: TGCAGTGCTAGTCAGGGAGGTGTTTTAGGTTATGAAAAACTGTTTTTT.